This T cell receptor (beta chain) was identified during a study of blood T cells in healthy people across ages. V was shortened by 0 bases and J by 3 bases, with 10 bases between the two germline ends. Germline V gene sequence: CDR1 SGHRS, CDR2 YFSETQ. This CDR3 comprises 15 residues. Primers used in a second PCR of roughly 6 to 12 cycles were a sample-barcoded 5' primer and a J-beta primer mix. TCRdb reanalysed the 5' RACE reads using MiXCR and keeps one entry per CDR3 protein. Among some 900,000 distinct CDR3 sequences, 45% to 50% were seen once, and the ten largest hold roughly 13%. Only one count was recorded for this clonotype.

The clonotype comes from a man aged 25 to 40 in good health. The chain employs TRBV5-1 and TRBJ1-5; D call uncertain. Sequencing was done on a sample of blood. In DNA, the CDR3 is TGCGCCAGCAGCTTGGTTGGGGATATCAATCAGCCCCAGCATTTT. Residues: CASSLVGDINQPQHF.